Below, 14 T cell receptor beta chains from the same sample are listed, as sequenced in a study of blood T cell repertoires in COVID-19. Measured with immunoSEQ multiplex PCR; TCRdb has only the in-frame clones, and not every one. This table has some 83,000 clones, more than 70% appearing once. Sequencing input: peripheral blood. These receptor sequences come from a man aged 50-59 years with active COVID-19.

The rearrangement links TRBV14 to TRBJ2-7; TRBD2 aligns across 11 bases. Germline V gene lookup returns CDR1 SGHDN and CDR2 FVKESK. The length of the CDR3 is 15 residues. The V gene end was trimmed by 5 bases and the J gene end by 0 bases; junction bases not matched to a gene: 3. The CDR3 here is CASSEGLAASYEQYF. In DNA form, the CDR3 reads TGTGCCAGCAGCGAGGGACTAGCGGCCTCCTACGAGCAGTACTTC.

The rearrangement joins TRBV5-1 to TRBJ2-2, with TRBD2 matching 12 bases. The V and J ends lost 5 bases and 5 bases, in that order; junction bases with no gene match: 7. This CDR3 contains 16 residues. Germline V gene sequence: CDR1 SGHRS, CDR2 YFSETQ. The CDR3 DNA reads TGCGCCAGCAGACCGGTCGGGACTAGCGGGACCGGGGAGCTGTTTTTT. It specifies CASRPVGTSGTGELFF.

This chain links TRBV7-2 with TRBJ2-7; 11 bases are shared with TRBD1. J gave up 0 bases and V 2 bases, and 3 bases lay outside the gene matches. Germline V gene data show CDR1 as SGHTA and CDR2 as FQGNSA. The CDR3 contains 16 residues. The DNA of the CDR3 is TGTGCCAGCAGCTTAAGGACAGGGGGCCCCTCCTACGAGCAGTACTTC. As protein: CASSLRTGGPSYEQYF.

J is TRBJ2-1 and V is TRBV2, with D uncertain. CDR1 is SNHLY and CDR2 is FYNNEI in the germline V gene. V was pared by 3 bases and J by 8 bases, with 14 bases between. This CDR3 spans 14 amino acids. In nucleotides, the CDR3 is TGTGCCAGCAGTGAGCTTACAGAGAACGATGAGCAGTTCTTC. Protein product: CASSELTENDEQFF.

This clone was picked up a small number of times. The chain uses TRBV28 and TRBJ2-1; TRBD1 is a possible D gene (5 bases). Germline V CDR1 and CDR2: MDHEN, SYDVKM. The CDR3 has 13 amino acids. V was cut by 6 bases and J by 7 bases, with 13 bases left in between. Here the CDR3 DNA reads TGTGCCAGCAGCACATCAGGGTGGAATGAGCAGTTCTTC. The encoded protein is CASSTSGWNEQFF.

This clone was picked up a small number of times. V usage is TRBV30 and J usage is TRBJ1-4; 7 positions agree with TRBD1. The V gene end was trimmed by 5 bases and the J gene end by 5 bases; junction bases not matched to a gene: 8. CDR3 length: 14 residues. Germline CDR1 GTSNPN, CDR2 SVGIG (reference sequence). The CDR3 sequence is CAWAPTGTNEKLFF. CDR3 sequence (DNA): TGTGCCTGGGCTCCGACAGGGACGAATGAAAAACTGTTTTTT.

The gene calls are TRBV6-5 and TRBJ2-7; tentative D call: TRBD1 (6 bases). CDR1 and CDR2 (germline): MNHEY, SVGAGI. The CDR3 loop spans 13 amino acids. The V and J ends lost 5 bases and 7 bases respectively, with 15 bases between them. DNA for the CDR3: TGTGCCAGCAGTAGTCGACAGGCCCGGGAGCAGTACTTC. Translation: CASSSRQAREQYF.

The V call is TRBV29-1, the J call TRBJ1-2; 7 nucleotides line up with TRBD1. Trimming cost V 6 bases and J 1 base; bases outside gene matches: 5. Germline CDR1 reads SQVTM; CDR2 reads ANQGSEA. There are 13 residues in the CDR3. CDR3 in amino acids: CSVSTGINYGYTF. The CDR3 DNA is TGCAGCGTATCGACAGGGATTAACTATGGCTACACCTTC.

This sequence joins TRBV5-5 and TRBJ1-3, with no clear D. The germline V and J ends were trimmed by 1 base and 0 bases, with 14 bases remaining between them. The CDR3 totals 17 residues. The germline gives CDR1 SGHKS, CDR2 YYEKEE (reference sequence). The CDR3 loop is CASSLYDLGISGNTIYF. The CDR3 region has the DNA TGTGCCAGCAGCTTGTATGATTTGGGCATCTCTGGAAACACCATATATTTT.

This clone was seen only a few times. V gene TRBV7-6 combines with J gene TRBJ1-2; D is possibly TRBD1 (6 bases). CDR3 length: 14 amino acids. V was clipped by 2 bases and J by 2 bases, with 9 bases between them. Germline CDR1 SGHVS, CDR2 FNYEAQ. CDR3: CASSLRQGNYGYTF. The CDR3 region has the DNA TGTGCCAGCAGCTTAAGGCAGGGGAACTATGGCTACACCTTC.

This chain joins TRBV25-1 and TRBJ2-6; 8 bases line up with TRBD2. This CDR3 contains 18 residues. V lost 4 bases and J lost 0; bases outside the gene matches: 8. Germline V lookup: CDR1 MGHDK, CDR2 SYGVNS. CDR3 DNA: TGTGCCAGCAGTGCGGGGGGGACGGGGACCTCTGGGGCCAACGTCCTGACTTTC. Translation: CASSAGGTGTSGANVLTF.

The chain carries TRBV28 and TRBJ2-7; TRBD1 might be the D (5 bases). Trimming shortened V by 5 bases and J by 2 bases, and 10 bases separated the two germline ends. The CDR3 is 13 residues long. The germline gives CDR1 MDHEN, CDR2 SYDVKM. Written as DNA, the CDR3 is TGTGCCAGCAGTCTAAAGGGGACCTACGAGCAGTACTTC. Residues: CASSLKGTYEQYF.

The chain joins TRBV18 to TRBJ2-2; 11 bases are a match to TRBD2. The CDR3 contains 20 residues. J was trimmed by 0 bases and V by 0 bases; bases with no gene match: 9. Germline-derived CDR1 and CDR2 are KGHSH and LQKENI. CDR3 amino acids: CASSPPALRLAGPNTGELFF. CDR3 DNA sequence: TGTGCCAGCTCACCACCGGCTTTGAGACTAGCGGGACCGAACACCGGGGAGCTGTTTTTT.

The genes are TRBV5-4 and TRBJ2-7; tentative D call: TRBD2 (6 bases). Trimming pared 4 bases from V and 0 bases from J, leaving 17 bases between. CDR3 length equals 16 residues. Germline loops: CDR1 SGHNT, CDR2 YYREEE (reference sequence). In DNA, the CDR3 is TGTGCCAGCAGCCGATCCTTAGCGGAGGGCTCCTACGAGCAGTACTTC. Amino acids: CASSRSLAEGSYEQYF.